These 10 T cell receptor beta chains were sequenced from one sample in a study of blood T cells in healthy people across ages. Alongside a J-beta primer mix, a sample-barcoded 5' primer served in a second PCR lasting 7 to 11 cycles. TCRdb re-called the 5' RACE reads with MiXCR, one entry per CDR3 protein. The sample carries around 990,000 distinct CDR3 sequences, under 40% recorded once. Sample: blood. Source of these receptors: a man in his late teens or twenties in good health.

As DNA, the CDR3 is TGTGCCAGCAGTCGGCGGACAGGGATGGGTGAAAAACTGTTTTTT. The encoded protein is CASSRRTGMGEKLFF. V gene TRBV12-3 or TRBV12-4 combines with J gene TRBJ1-4, with 8 bases that match TRBD1. Trimming at V came to 5 bases and at J to 7 bases, leaving 9 bases not matched to a gene. This CDR3 contains 15 residues.

V is TRBV7-9 and J is TRBJ1-2; D might be TRBD1 (5 bases). This CDR3 contains 14 residues. V was clipped by 1 base and J by 4 bases, with 10 bases between them. Germline CDR1 and CDR2: SEHNR and FQNEAQ (reference sequence). The CDR3 is CASSLDSGPYGYTF. The DNA of the CDR3 is TGTGCCAGCAGCTTAGATTCGGGGCCCTATGGCTACACCTTC. The whole variable domain, filled in from reference TRBV7-9 and TRBJ1-2, reads DTGVSQNPRHKITKRGQNVTFRCDPISEHNRLYWYRQTLGQGPEFLTYFQNEAQLEKSRLLSDRFSAERPKGSFSTLEIQRTEQGDSAMYLCASSLDSGPYGYTFGSGTRLTVV.

This clonotype has only a few counts. The chain recombines TRBV11-2 with TRBJ2-6; D uncertain. This CDR3 region has 15 residues. Deletions cut 3 bases from V and 1 base from J, with 7 bases between. Germline V gene lookup returns CDR1 SGHAT and CDR2 FQNNGV. The CDR3: CASSLVRSGANVLTF. The CDR3 region has the DNA TGTGCCAGCAGCTTGGTTCGGTCTGGGGCCAACGTCCTGACTTTC.

V and J are TRBV20-1 and TRBJ2-4; D is perhaps TRBD1 (6 bases). CDR3 length equals 12 residues. V was shortened by 6 bases and J by 5 bases, with 11 bases between the two germline ends. CDR1 and CDR2 (germline): DFQATT, SNEGSKA (reference sequence). Written as DNA, the CDR3 is TGCAGTGCCAGGGGCCTGGAAAACATTCAGTACTTC. As protein: CSARGLENIQYF.

The gene calls are TRBV12-3 or TRBV12-4 and TRBJ2-2; D is possibly TRBD1 or TRBD2 (6 bases each). The CDR3 totals 15 residues. Deletions cut 3 bases from V and 1 base from J, with 9 bases between. Here the CDR3 reads CASSFGGQNTGELFF. The CDR3 DNA reads TGTGCCAGCAGTTTCGGGGGACAGAACACCGGGGAGCTGTTTTTT.

A remark on this clonotype: This may be a read error, as it is one base from a much larger clone. The chain links TRBV10-3 to TRBJ2-1; D may match TRBD1 or TRBD2 (6 bases each). With 6 bases removed from V and 5 bases from J, the gap between germline ends came to 11 bases. This CDR3 comprises 13 residues. CDR1 is ENHRY, CDR2 SYGVKD, per germline. The CDR3 DNA follows: TGTGCCATCAGCTCGAGGGGGGACAATGAGCAGTTCTTC. Residues: CAISSRGDNEQFF.

The chain has TRBV20-1 and TRBJ1-1; TRBD1 matches 8 bases. Trimming removed 6 bases from V and 4 bases from J; junction bases left unmatched: 10. The germline CDR1 and CDR2 sequences are DFQATT and SNEGSKA (reference sequence). The CDR3 totals 14 residues. CDR3 residues: CSAGTRGQSTEAFF. DNA of the CDR3: TGCAGTGCGGGGACCAGGGGGCAAAGCACTGAAGCTTTCTTT.

This clonotype was counted only a few times. This chain links TRBV7-2 with TRBJ1-6; D is uncertain. Germline loops: CDR1 SGHTA, CDR2 FQGNSA. The CDR3 sequence is 11 residues long. Between the trimmed V and J ends, which lost 6 bases and 8 bases, there was a span of 5 bases. The CDR3 loop reads CASRDDSPLHF. The CDR3, as DNA: TGTGCCAGCAGGGATGATTCACCCCTCCACTTT.

This clonotype turned up a few times. The rearrangement joins TRBV7-9 to TRBJ1-2, with D possibly being TRBD1 (5 bases). The length of the CDR3 is 13 residues. V was cut by 5 bases and J by 4 bases, with 11 bases left in between. CDR1 and CDR2 (germline): SEHNR, FQNEAQ (reference sequence). CDR3 DNA sequence: TGTGCCAGCAGCGCGGGACGGATCTATGGCTACACCTTC. Its translation: CASSAGRIYGYTF.

There are a few counts of this clonotype. The chain combines TRBV6-1 with TRBJ1-2, with D possibly being TRBD1 (5 bases). Germline V gene data show CDR1 as MNHNS and CDR2 as SASEGT. The germline V and J ends were trimmed by 7 bases and 4 bases, with 19 bases remaining between them. The CDR3 is made up of 15 amino acids. Here the CDR3 DNA reads TGTGCCAGCATCCTTTTTGGGACGGACCGCTATGGCTACACCTTC. This translates into CASILFGTDRYGYTF.